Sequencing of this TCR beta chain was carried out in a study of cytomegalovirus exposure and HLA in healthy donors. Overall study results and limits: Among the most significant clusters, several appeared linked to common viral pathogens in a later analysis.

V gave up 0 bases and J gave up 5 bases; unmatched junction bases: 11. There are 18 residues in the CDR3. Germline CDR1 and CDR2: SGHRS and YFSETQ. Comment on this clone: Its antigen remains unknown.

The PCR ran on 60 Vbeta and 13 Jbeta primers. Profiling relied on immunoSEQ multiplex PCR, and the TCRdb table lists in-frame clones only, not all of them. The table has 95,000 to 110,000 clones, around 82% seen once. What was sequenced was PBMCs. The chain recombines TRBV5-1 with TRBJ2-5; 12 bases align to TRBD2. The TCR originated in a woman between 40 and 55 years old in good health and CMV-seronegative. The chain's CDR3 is CASSLEGLAGTWGETQYF. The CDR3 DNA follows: TGCGCCAGCAGCTTGGAAGGACTAGCGGGAACCTGGGGGGAGACCCAGTACTTC.